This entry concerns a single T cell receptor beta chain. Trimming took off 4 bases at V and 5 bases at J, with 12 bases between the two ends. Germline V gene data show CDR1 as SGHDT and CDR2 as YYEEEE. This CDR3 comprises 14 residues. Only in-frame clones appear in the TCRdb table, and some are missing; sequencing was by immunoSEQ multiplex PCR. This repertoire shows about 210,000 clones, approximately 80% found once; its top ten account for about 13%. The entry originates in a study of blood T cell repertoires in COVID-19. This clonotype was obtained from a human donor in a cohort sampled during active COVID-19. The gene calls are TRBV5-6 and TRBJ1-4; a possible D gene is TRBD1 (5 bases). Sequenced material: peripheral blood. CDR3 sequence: CASSTTGENEKLFF. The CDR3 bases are TGTGCCAGCAGCACGACGGGGGAGAATGAAAAACTGTTTTTT.